A single sample is the source of the 32 T cell receptor beta chains below, sequenced in a study of radiotherapy plus CTLA-4 blockade in lung cancer. Method: immunoSEQ multiplex PCR; TCRdb's copy keeps in-frame clones and lacks some. The sample yields approximately 97,000 clones, 83% seen once. The material was peripheral blood, obtained from a patient treated with radiotherapy plus ipilimumab. The receptors come from a human donor with non-small cell lung cancer who had stable disease on radiotherapy plus ipilimumab.

A single count supports this clone. This chain connects TRBV5-1 to TRBJ2-7, with unresolved D. V was pared by 4 bases and J by 0 bases, with 8 bases between. Per germline, CDR1 SGHRS and CDR2 YFSETQ. The CDR3 loop spans 13 amino acids. The CDR3 nucleotides read TGCGCCAGCAGCGTCCCGGACTCCTACGAGCAGTACTTC. Its translation is CASSVPDSYEQYF. Based on the CDR3 plus reference TRBV5-1 and TRBJ2-7, the full variable domain is KAGVTQTPRYLIKTRGQQVTLSCSPISGHRSVSWYQQTPGQGLQFLFEYFSETQRNKGNFPGRFSGRQFSNSRSEMNVSTLELGDSALYLCASSVPDSYEQYFGPGTRLTVT.

The J gene is TRBJ1-6, the V gene TRBV5-6, with D perhaps TRBD1 (5 bases). CDR1 is SGHDT and CDR2 is YYEEEE in the germline V gene. The CDR3 has 15 residues. Deletions cut 4 bases from V and 1 base from J, with 9 bases between. The CDR3 DNA follows: TGTGCCAGCAGCAACCAGGGATCCTATAATTCACCCCTCCACTTT. Its protein is CASSNQGSYNSPLHF.

The gene calls are TRBV19 and TRBJ2-7; weak D call: TRBD2 (6 bases). Germline lookup yields CDR1 LNHDA and CDR2 SQIVND (reference sequence). V lost 5 bases and J 1 base, leaving 15 bases between the germline ends. The CDR3 loop spans 15 amino acids. The CDR3, as DNA: TGTGCCAGTAGTGGGTCCGGGACTGGATCCTACGAGCAGTACTTC. Protein sequence: CASSGSGTGSYEQYF. Full variable domain (missing parts from reference TRBV19 and TRBJ2-7): DGGITQSPKYLFRKEGQNVTLSCEQNLNHDAMYWYRQDPGQGLRLIYYSQIVNDFQKGDIAEGYSVSREKKESFPLTVTSAQKNPTAFYLCASSGSGTGSYEQYFGPGTRLTVT.

The gene calls are TRBV30 and TRBJ2-4; D not certain. There are 15 residues in the CDR3. Germline values: CDR1 GTSNPN, CDR2 SVGIG (reference sequence). The ends were cut back, 1 base at V and 7 bases at J, with 17 bases in the middle. As DNA, the CDR3 is TGTGCCTGGAGTGAGGGCCCCGTAGCTTGGAACATTCAGTACTTC. It encodes CAWSEGPVAWNIQYF.

The V and J genes are TRBV9 and TRBJ1-5; possibly TRBD1 for D (6 bases). CDR1 and CDR2 from the germline V gene are SGDLS and YYNGEE. V was trimmed by 4 bases and J by 4 bases, leaving 15 bases between them. The CDR3 length is 15 residues. CDR3 nucleotide sequence: TGTGCCAGCAGCACAACAGGGACGCAAAATCAGCCCCAGCATTTT. It specifies CASSTTGTQNQPQHF.

V gene TRBV19 combines with J gene TRBJ1-1; D is possibly TRBD1 (5 bases). This CDR3 contains 15 residues. CDR1 LNHDA and CDR2 SQIVND come from the germline V gene (reference sequence). V lost 3 bases to trimming and J lost 1 base, with 12 bases between them. CDR3 DNA sequence: TGTGCCAGTAGTATGGGTGACAGACCGAACACTGAAGCTTTCTTT. Translation: CASSMGDRPNTEAFF.

The chain couples TRBV7-9 to TRBJ1-5; 7 bases line up with TRBD1. The CDR3 runs to 14 residues. From germline, CDR1 is SEHNR and CDR2 FQNEAQ (reference sequence). V was clipped by 4 bases and J by 4 bases; unmatched bases: 4. The CDR3 DNA reads as TGTGCCAGCAGCTGGGACAGTACGAATCAGCCCCAGCATTTT. Its protein is CASSWDSTNQPQHF.

The J gene is TRBJ1-2, the V gene TRBV18, with D hard to call. Germline CDR1 KGHSH, CDR2 LQKENI. The V end lost 3 bases, the J end lost 4 bases, and 9 bases lay between the germline ends. The CDR3 length is 13 residues. The CDR3 reads CASSPDYSYGYTF. The CDR3 region has the DNA TGTGCCAGCTCACCGGACTATTCCTATGGCTACACCTTC.

This rearrangement joins TRBV6-4 to TRBJ2-3; either TRBD1 or TRBD2 may fit D (5 bases each). Germline assignment: CDR1 MRHNA and CDR2 SNTAGT. This CDR3 region has 15 residues. Trimming took off 5 bases at V and 2 bases at J, with 14 bases between the two ends. The DNA for the CDR3 is TGTGCCAGCAGTCCCAGGTGGGGGTCCACAGATACGCAGTATTTT. Translation: CASSPRWGSTDTQYF.

The count of this clone is one. The rearrangement links TRBV9 to TRBJ2-5; 7 bases map to TRBD1. The V gene end was trimmed by 3 bases and the J gene end by 4 bases; junction bases not matched to a gene: 15. Germline V gene sequence: CDR1 SGDLS, CDR2 YYNGEE. The length of the CDR3 is 17 residues. CDR3 nucleotides: TGTGCCAGCAGCGAGACAGGGCACCCCGATATAGGAGAGACCCAGTACTTC. Amino acids: CASSETGHPDIGETQYF.

This sequence joins TRBV11-2 and TRBJ2-7, with unresolved D. CDR1 and CDR2 from the germline V gene are SGHAT and FQNNGV. Trimming took off 4 bases at V and 6 bases at J, with 10 bases between the two ends. This CDR3 is built from 12 residues. CDR3 region: CASSYAEGEQYF. CDR3 sequence (DNA): TGTGCCAGCAGCTACGCGGAAGGCGAGCAGTACTTC.

The CDR3 bases are TGCGCCAGCAGCCAAGGGGACAGGGGTACTAGCAATCAGCCCCAGCATTTT. As protein: CASSQGDRGTSNQPQHF. This rearrangement joins TRBV4-1 to TRBJ1-5; 10 nucleotides match TRBD1. CDR1 is MGHRA, CDR2 YSYEKL, per germline. This CDR3 has 17 residues. The ends lost 1 base at V and 0 bases at J; junction bases unmatched: 3.

The rearrangement uses TRBV15 and TRBJ2-3, with D unclear. This CDR3 is built from 16 residues. Trimming took 0 bases from V and 0 from J, leaving 10 bases between them. From germline, CDR1 is LNHNV and CDR2 YYDKDF (reference sequence). The CDR3 DNA follows: TGTGCCACCAGCAGAGACTGGGTCGCAAGCACAGATACGCAGTATTTT. Translated, it gives CATSRDWVASTDTQYF.

V and J are TRBV7-9 and TRBJ1-4; no clear D gene. The CDR3 runs 15 residues. The V end lost 8 bases, the J end lost 0 bases, and 13 bases lay between the germline ends. Germline CDR1 SEHNR, CDR2 FQNEAQ (reference sequence). The CDR3 DNA reads as TGTGCCAGCCTTGGGCGGACTTCAACTAATGAAAAACTGTTTTTT. Protein: CASLGRTSTNEKLFF. The full variable domain, with the rest looked up from reference TRBV7-9 and TRBJ1-4, is DTGVSQNPRHKITKRGQNVTFRCDPISEHNRLYWYRQTLGQGPEFLTYFQNEAQLEKSRLLSDRFSAERPKGSFSTLEIQRTEQGDSAMYLCASLGRTSTNEKLFFGSGTQLSVL.

On this clone itself: At the DNA level, this CDR3 is encoded by other sequences in the same sample as well. The chain links TRBV2 to TRBJ1-3, with unresolved D. V was clipped by 4 bases and J by 1 base, with 5 bases between them. CDR3 length: 13 residues. The germline gives CDR1 SNHLY, CDR2 FYNNEI. The CDR3 sequence is CASSGSSGNTIYF. CDR3 sequence (DNA): TGTGCCAGCAGTGGAAGTTCTGGAAACACCATATATTTT.

In its sample, this clone was seen a few times. V gene TRBV10-1 combines with J gene TRBJ2-7; TRBD2 matches 7 bases. CDR1 and CDR2 (germline): WNHNN, SYGVQD (reference sequence). J was trimmed by 0 bases and V by 2 bases; bases with no gene match: 1. The CDR3 runs to 14 residues. The CDR3 loop is CASSEREASYEQYF. CDR3 sequence (DNA): TGCGCCAGCAGTGAGCGGGAGGCCTCCTACGAGCAGTACTTC.

The chain links TRBV27 to TRBJ1-1, with 9 bases fitting TRBD1. The CDR3 is 13 residues long. Losses at the gene ends were 3 bases for V and 11 bases for J; bases not matched to a gene: 7. CDR1 and CDR2 from the germline V gene are MNHEY and SMNVEV (reference sequence). CDR3 amino acids: CASSFYRDRDAFF. The CDR3 DNA reads TGTGCCAGCAGTTTTTATCGGGACAGGGACGCTTTCTTT.

The chain joins TRBV19 to TRBJ1-1; TRBD1 aligns across 9 bases. CDR3 length: 14 amino acids. CDR1 LNHDA and CDR2 SQIVND come from the germline V gene (reference sequence). V lost 3 bases, J lost 8 bases, and 7 bases stayed unmatched. The CDR3 DNA follows: TGTGCCAGTAGTATGCGGGACAGGGTTTCAGAAGCTTTCTTT. The encoded protein is CASSMRDRVSEAFF.

The rearrangement uses TRBV11-3 and TRBJ2-7, with a tentative D call TRBD1 (8 bases). The V gene's germline CDR1 is SGHNT and CDR2 YENEEA. V was shortened by 4 bases and J by 6 bases, with 16 bases between the two germline ends. The CDR3 contains 14 residues. The CDR3 is CASSSPHRGGEQYF. For the CDR3, the DNA is TGTGCCAGCAGCTCCCCCCACAGGGGGGGCGAGCAGTACTTC.

The chain carries TRBV5-1 and TRBJ1-6, with 8 nucleotides matching TRBD1. The V gene end was trimmed by 4 bases and the J gene end by 7 bases; junction bases not matched to a gene: 7. Germline CDR1 is SGHRS and CDR2 is YFSETQ. This CDR3 is 15 amino acids long. The CDR3 coding sequence is TGCGCCAGCAGCATACCGGACAGGGTAAATTCACCCCTCCACTTT. Its protein is CASSIPDRVNSPLHF.

This rearrangement joins TRBV18 to TRBJ2-7; 9 positions match TRBD2. Trimming at V came to 5 bases and at J to 4 bases, leaving 18 bases not matched to a gene. Germline lookup yields CDR1 KGHSH and CDR2 LQKENI. The CDR3 is 18 amino acids. The CDR3 here is CASSSTNIVAGASYEQYF. CDR3 DNA sequence: TGTGCCAGCTCATCTACTAATATTGTAGCGGGAGCCTCTTACGAGCAGTACTTC.

This clone was seen only a few times. This CDR3 is CASSIRSGGEYNSPLHF. Here the CDR3 DNA reads TGTGCCAGTAGTATAAGGTCAGGGGGCGAATATAATTCACCCCTCCACTTT. The V gene is TRBV19, the J gene TRBJ1-6; 8 bases match TRBD1. Per germline, CDR1 LNHDA and CDR2 SQIVND (reference sequence). This CDR3 is built from 17 residues. V gave up 2 bases and J gave up 4 bases; unmatched junction bases: 7.

The chain is built from TRBV7-3 and TRBJ2-1; D is uncertain. Germline CDR1 SGHTA, CDR2 FQGTGA. CDR3 size: 15 residues. The ends were cut back, 2 bases at V and 2 bases at J, with 10 bases in the middle. DNA for the CDR3: TGTGCCAGCAGCTTACTCGGTTCTCCCTACAATGAGCAGTTCTTC. Protein product: CASSLLGSPYNEQFF.

The chain couples TRBV11-1 to TRBJ2-5; D not resolved. This CDR3 has 14 amino acids. V was trimmed by 2 bases and J by 4 bases, leaving 11 bases between them. CDR1 and CDR2 from the germline V gene are SGHAT and FQDESV (reference sequence). The CDR3 DNA reads TGTGCCAGCAGCTTAAGTAATACCCCAGAGACCCAGTACTTC. Translation gives CASSLSNTPETQYF.

This clone was counted only a few times. This chain uses TRBV19 with TRBJ1-1, with 7 bases matching TRBD1. This CDR3 comprises 13 residues. After removal of 3 bases from V and 6 bases from J, the junction contained 4 bases not matched to a gene. Germline V gene data show CDR1 as LNHDA and CDR2 as SQIVND (reference sequence). The CDR3, as DNA: TGTGCCAGTAGTATCGGGCAGGGGGCTGAAGCTTTCTTT. It specifies CASSIGQGAEAFF.

The chain employs TRBV29-1 and TRBJ1-2; 10 nucleotides align to TRBD1. J gave up 6 bases and V 7 bases, and 8 bases lay outside the gene matches. Germline CDR1 and CDR2: SQVTM and ANQGSEA. The CDR3 is made up of 13 amino acids. CDR3 region: CSAPGQGLHGYTF. The DNA for the CDR3 is TGCAGCGCACCGGGACAGGGGCTGCATGGCTACACCTTC.

The chain combines TRBV10-1 with TRBJ2-7; a weak D match, TRBD1 (6 bases). The CDR3 runs 13 residues. The V and J ends lost 4 bases and 3 bases respectively, with 10 bases between them. CDR1 is WNHNN, CDR2 SYGVQD, per germline (reference sequence). CDR3 sequence (DNA): TGCGCCAGCAGTGCAGGGGTTGGCTACGAGCAGTACTTC. Protein sequence: CASSAGVGYEQYF.

The chain has TRBV5-4 and TRBJ1-1; D perhaps matches TRBD1 (6 bases). CDR3 length: 15 amino acids. The V gene's germline CDR1 is SGHNT and CDR2 YYREEE (reference sequence). V was pared by 0 bases and J by 5 bases, with 14 bases between. The CDR3 DNA reads as TGTGCCAGCAGCTTGGCCATGGGGGCCCAAACTGAAGCTTTCTTT. Protein sequence: CASSLAMGAQTEAFF. Based on the CDR3 plus reference TRBV5-4 and TRBJ1-1, the full variable domain is ETGVTQSPTHLIKTRGQQVTLRCSSQSGHNTVSWYQQALGQGPQFIFQYYREEENGRGNFPPRFSGLQFPNYSSELNVNALELDDSALYLCASSLAMGAQTEAFFGQGTRLTVV.

The V gene is TRBV13, the J gene TRBJ1-5, with a possible D match to TRBD1 (6 bases). Germline V CDR1 and CDR2: PRHDT, FYEKMQ (reference sequence). The CDR3 spans 14 residues. V lost 0 bases and J lost 6, with 9 bases in between. Here the CDR3 reads CASSLGQGGQPQHF. The CDR3 DNA reads TGTGCCAGCAGCTTAGGACAGGGCGGTCAGCCCCAGCATTTT. The full variable domain, completed using reference TRBV13 and TRBJ1-5, is AAGVIQSPRHLIKEKRETATLKCYPIPRHDTVYWYQQGPGQDPQFLISFYEKMQSDKGSIPDRFSAQQFSDYHSELNMSSLELGDSALYFCASSLGQGGQPQHFGDGTRLSIL.

This clone was counted only a few times. The chain has TRBV29-1 and TRBJ1-1; 9 bases agree with TRBD1. The CDR3 spans 14 residues. Trimming at V came to 0 bases and at J to 4 bases, leaving 3 bases not matched to a gene. Looked up from germline, CDR1 is SQVTM and CDR2 is ANQGSEA. DNA of the CDR3: TGCAGCGTTGAAGAGTTGACAGGGGGCACTGAAGCTTTCTTT. This gives the protein CSVEELTGGTEAFF.

V and J are TRBV28 and TRBJ2-7; the D is unclear. The V end lost 7 bases, the J end lost 2 bases, and 15 bases lay between the germline ends. The V gene's germline CDR1 is MDHEN and CDR2 SYDVKM. This CDR3 has 14 amino acids. CDR3 region: CASKEPAPTYEQYF. Written as DNA, the CDR3 is TGTGCCAGCAAAGAGCCAGCTCCTACCTACGAGCAGTACTTC.

The chain is built from TRBV18 and TRBJ2-5, with D perhaps TRBD2 (6 bases). From germline, CDR1 is KGHSH and CDR2 LQKENI. The CDR3 contains 17 residues. Trimming took off 1 base at V and 1 base at J, with 16 bases between the two ends. CDR3 in amino acids: CASSPQRQTRIQETQYF. Written as DNA, the CDR3 is TGTGCCAGCTCACCACAACGCCAGACTAGGATCCAAGAGACCCAGTACTTC.